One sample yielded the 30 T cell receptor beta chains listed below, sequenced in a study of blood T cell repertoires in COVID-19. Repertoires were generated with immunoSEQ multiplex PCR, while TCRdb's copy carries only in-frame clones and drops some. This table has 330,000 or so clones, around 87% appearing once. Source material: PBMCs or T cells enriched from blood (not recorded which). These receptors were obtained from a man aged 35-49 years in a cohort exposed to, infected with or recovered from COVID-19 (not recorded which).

The CDR3 region has the DNA TGTGCCACCAGTGATTTGTCTAGCGGGGTCTACAATGAGCAGTTCTTC. This encodes CATSDLSSGVYNEQFF. This chain connects TRBV24-1 to TRBJ2-1; 9 nucleotides agree with TRBD2. Germline CDR1 reads KGHDR; CDR2 reads SFDVKD. This CDR3 has 16 residues. V lost 0 bases, J lost 3 bases, and 2 bases stayed unmatched.

DNA for the CDR3: TGCGCCAGCAGTGAGTCGGGCAGGGGTGGTAATACGCAGTATTTT. This gives the protein CASSESGRGGNTQYF. The J gene is TRBJ2-3, the V gene TRBV10-1, with a weak D call TRBD1 (6 bases). Trimming took off 0 bases at V and 7 bases at J, with 14 bases between the two ends. The germline gives CDR1 WNHNN, CDR2 SYGVQD (reference sequence). CDR3 length equals 15 residues.

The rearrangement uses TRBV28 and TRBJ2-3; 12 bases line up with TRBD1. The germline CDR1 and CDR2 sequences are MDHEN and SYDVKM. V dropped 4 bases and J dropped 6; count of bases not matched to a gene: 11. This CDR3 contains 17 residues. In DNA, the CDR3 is TGTGCCAGCAGTTCAACGACGGGACAGGGGGCTCGGGATACGCAGTATTTT. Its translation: CASSSTTGQGARDTQYF.

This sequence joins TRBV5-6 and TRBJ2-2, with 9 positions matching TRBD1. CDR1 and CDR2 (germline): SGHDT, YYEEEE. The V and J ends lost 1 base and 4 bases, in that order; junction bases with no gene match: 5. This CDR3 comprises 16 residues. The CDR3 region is CASSLLVTGGTGELFF. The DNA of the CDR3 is TGTGCCAGCAGCTTGTTGGTGACAGGGGGCACCGGGGAGCTGTTTTTT. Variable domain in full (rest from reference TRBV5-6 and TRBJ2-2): DAGVTQSPTHLIKTRGQQVTLRCSPKSGHDTVSWYQQALGQGPQFIFQYYEEEERQRGNFPDRFSGHQFPNYSSELNVNALLLGDSALYLCASSLLVTGGTGELFFGEGSRLTVL.

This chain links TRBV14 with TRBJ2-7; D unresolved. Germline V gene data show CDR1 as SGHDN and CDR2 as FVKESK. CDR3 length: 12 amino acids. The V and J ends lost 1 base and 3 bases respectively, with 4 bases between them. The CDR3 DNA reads TGTGCCAGCAGCCAAGCAGGCTACGAGCAGTACTTC. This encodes CASSQAGYEQYF.

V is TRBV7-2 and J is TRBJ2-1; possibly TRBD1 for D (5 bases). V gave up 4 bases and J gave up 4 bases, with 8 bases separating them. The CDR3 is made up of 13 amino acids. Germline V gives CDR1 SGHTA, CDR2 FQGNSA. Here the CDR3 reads CASSSRQYNEQFF. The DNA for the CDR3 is TGTGCCAGCAGCTCCCGACAGTACAATGAGCAGTTCTTC. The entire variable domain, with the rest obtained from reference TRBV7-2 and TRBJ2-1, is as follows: GAGVSQSPSNKVTEKGKDVELRCDPISGHTALYWYRQSLGQGLEFLIYFQGNSAPDKSGLPSDRFSAERTGGSVSTLTIQRTQQEDSAVYLCASSSRQYNEQFFGPGTRLTVL.

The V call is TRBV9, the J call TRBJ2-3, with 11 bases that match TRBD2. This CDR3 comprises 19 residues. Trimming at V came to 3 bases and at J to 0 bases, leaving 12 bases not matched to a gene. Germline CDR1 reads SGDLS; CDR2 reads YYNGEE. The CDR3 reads CASSERSTSGIRSTDTQYF. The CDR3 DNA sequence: TGTGCCAGCAGCGAACGGTCGACTAGCGGGATCCGAAGCACAGATACGCAGTATTTT.

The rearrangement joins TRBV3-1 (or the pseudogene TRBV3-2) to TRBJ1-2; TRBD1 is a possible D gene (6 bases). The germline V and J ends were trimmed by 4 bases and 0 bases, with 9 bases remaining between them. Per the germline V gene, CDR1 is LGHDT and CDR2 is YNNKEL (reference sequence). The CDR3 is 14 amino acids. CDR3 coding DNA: TGTGCCAGCAGCCCCCAGGGGTCTAACTATGGCTACACCTTC. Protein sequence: CASSPQGSNYGYTF.

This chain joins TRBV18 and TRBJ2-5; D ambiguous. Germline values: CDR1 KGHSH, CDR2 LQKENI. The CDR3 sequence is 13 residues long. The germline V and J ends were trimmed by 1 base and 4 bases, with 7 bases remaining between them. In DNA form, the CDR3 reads TGTGCCAGCTCACCACTCTCCGGAGAGACCCAGTACTTC. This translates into CASSPLSGETQYF.

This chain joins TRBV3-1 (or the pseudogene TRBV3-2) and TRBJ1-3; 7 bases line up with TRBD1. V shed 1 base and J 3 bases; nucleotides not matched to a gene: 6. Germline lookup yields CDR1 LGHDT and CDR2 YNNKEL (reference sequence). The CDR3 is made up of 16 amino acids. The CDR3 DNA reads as TGTGCCAGCAGCCAAGGGACAGGCGGACTTGGAAACACCATATATTTT. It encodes CASSQGTGGLGNTIYF.

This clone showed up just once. The CDR3 sequence is CASSLDRGSGEQYF. CDR3 coding DNA: TGTGCCAGCTCACTAGACAGGGGGTCGGGGGAGCAGTACTTC. The gene calls are TRBV18 and TRBJ2-7; 9 nucleotides agree with TRBD1. The CDR3 contains 14 residues. With 4 bases clipped from V and 7 bases from J, the junction kept 8 bases outside the gene matches. In germline, CDR1 is KGHSH, CDR2 LQKENI.

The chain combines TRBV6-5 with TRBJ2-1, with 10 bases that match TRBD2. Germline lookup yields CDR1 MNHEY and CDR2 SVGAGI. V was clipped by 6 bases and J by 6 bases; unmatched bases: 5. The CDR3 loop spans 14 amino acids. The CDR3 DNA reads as TGTGCCAGCAGAGGGACTAGCGAGTTCAATGAGCAGTTCTTC. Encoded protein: CASRGTSEFNEQFF.

The DNA for the CDR3 is TGTGCCAGCAGCCAAGTATGGGAAGGGGATCGCACCTTC. Translating gives CASSQVWEGDRTF. V is TRBV3-1 (or the pseudogene TRBV3-2) and J is TRBJ1-2; a possible D gene is TRBD1 (5 bases). The CDR3 extends over 13 amino acids. Trimming pared 1 base from V and 13 bases from J, leaving 16 bases between. Germline assignment: CDR1 LGHDT and CDR2 YNNKEL (reference sequence).

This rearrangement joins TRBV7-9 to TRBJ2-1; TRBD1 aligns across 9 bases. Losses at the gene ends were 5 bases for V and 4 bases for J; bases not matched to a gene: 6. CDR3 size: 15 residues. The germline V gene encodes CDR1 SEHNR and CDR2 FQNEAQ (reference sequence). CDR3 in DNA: TGTGCCAGCAGCGTCGGGACAGGGCCTTACAATGAGCAGTTCTTC. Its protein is CASSVGTGPYNEQFF. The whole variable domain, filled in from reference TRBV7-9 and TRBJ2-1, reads DTGVSQNPRHKITKRGQNVTFRCDPISEHNRLYWYRQTLGQGPEFLTYFQNEAQLEKSRLLSDRFSAERPKGSFSTLEIQRTEQGDSAMYLCASSVGTGPYNEQFFGPGTRLTVL.

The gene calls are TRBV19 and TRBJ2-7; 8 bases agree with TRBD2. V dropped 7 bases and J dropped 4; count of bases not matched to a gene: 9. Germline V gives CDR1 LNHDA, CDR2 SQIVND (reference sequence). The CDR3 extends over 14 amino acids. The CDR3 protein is CASTPAGVPYEQYF. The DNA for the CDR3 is TGTGCCAGTACTCCAGCGGGAGTTCCGTACGAGCAGTACTTC.

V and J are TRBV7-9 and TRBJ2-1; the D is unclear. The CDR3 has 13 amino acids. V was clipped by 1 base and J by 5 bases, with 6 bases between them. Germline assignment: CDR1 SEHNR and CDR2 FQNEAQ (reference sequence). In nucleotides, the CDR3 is TGTGCCAGCAGCTTAGTTTCAGACAATGAGCAGTTCTTC. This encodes CASSLVSDNEQFF. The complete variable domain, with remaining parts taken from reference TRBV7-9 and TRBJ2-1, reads DTGVSQNPRHKITKRGQNVTFRCDPISEHNRLYWYRQTLGQGPEFLTYFQNEAQLEKSRLLSDRFSAERPKGSFSTLEIQRTEQGDSAMYLCASSLVSDNEQFFGPGTRLTVL.

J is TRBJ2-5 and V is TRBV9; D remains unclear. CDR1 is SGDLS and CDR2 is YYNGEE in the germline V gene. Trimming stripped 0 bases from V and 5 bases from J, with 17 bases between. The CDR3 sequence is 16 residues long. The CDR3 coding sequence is TGTGCCAGCAGCGTAGGGGTAGGTGGCGGTACCGAGACCCAGTACTTC. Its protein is CASSVGVGGGTETQYF.

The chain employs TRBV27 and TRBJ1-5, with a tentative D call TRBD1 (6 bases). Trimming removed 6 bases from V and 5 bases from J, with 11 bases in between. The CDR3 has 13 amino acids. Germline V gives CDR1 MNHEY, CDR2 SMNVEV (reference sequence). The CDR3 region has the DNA TGTGCCAGCAGGAGGGGGGGCGATCAGCCCCAGCATTTT. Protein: CASRRGGDQPQHF.

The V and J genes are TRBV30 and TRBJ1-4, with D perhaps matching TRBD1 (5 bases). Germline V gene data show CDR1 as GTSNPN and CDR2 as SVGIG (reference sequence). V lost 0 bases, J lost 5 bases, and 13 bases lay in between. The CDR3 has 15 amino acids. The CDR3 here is CAWSVPGGINEKLFF. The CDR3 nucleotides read TGTGCCTGGAGTGTACCGGGGGGGATAAATGAAAAACTGTTTTTT. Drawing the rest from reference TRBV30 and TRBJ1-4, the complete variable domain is SQTIHQWPATLVQPVGSPLSLECTVEGTSNPNLYWYRQAAGRGLQLLFYSVGIGQISSEVPQNLSASRPQDRQFILSSKKLLLSDSGFYLCAWSVPGGINEKLFFGSGTQLSVL.

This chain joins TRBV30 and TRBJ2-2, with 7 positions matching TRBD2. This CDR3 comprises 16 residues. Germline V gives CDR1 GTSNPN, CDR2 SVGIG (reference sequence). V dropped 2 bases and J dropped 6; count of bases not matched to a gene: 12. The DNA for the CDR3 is TGTGCCTGGAGTTGGTCCGGGACTACACGCGCCGGGGAGCTGTTTTTT. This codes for CAWSWSGTTRAGELFF.

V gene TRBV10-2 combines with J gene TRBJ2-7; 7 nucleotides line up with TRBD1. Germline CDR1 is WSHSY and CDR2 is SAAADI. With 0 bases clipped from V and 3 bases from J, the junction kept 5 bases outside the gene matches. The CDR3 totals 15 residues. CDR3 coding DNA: TGCGCCAGCAGTGAGTCCTACAGGGGCCGCTACGAGCAGTACTTC. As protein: CASSESYRGRYEQYF.

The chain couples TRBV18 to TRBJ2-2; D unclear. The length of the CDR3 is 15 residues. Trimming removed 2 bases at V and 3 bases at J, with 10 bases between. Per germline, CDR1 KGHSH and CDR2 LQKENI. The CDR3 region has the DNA TGTGCCAGCTCACCATTTTCGAGCGACACCGGGGAGCTGTTTTTT. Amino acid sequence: CASSPFSSDTGELFF. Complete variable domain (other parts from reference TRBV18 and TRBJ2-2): NAGVMQNPRHLVRRRGQEARLRCSPMKGHSHVYWYRQLPEEGLKFMVYLQKENIIDESGMPKERFSAEFPKEGPSILRIQQVVRGDSAAYFCASSPFSSDTGELFFGEGSRLTVL.

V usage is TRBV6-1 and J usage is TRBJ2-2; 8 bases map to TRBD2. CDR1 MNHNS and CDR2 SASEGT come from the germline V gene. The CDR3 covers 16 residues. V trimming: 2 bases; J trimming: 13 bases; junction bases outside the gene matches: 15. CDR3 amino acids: CASSEYSGTITGGLFF. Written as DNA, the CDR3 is TGTGCCAGCAGTGAATATAGCGGGACCATAACGGGCGGGCTGTTTTTT.

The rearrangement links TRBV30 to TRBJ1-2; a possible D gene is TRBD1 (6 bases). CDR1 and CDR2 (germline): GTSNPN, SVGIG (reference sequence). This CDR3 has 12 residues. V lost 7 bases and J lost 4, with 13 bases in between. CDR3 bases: TGTGCCTCGTCAGAGGGGGTCTATGGCTACACCTTC. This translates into CASSEGVYGYTF. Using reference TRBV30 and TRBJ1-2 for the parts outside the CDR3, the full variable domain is SQTIHQWPATLVQPVGSPLSLECTVEGTSNPNLYWYRQAAGRGLQLLFYSVGIGQISSEVPQNLSASRPQDRQFILSSKKLLLSDSGFYLCASSEGVYGYTFGSGTRLTVV.

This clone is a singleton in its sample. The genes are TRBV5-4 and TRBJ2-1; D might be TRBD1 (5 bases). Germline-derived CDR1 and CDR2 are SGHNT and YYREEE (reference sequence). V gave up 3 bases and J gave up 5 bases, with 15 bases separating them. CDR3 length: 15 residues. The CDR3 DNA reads TGTGCCAGCAGCTCCCTAGGGGCTCCGGACAATGAGCAGTTCTTC. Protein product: CASSSLGAPDNEQFF.

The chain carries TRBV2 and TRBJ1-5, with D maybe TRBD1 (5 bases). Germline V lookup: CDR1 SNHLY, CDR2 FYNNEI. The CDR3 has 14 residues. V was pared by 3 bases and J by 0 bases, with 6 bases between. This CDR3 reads CASSETDSNQPQHF. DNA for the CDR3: TGTGCCAGCAGTGAGACAGATAGCAATCAGCCCCAGCATTTT.

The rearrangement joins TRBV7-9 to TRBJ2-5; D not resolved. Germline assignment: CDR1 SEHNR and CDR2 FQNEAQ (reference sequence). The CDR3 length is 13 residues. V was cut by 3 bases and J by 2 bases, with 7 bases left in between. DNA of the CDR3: TGTGCCAGCAGCTTTTTCGGGCAAGAGACCCAGTACTTC. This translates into CASSFFGQETQYF.

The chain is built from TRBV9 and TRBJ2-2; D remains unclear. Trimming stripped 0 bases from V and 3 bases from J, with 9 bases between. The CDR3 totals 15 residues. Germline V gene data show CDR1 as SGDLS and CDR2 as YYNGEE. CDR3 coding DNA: TGTGCCAGCAGCGTAGCTCCGAGGTACACCGGGGAGCTGTTTTTT. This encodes CASSVAPRYTGELFF.

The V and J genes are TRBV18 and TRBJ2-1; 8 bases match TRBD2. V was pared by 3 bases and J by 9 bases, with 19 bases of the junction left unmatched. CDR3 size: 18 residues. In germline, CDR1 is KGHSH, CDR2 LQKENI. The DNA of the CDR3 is TGTGCCAGCTCACCCAGAGGAGGACGGGAGGGAATCCTCAGTGAGCAGTTCTTC. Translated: CASSPRGGREGILSEQFF.

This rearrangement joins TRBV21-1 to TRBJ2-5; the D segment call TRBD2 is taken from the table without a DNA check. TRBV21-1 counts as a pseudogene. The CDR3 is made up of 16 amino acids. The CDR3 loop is CASSPPGLAGGETQYF. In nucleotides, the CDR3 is TGTGCCAGCAGCCCTCCGGGACTAGCGGGAGGAGAGACCCAGTACTTC.